These 17 T cell receptor beta chains share one sample of origin, sequenced in a study of identical twins. TCRdb reprocessed the 5' RACE reads with MiXCR, giving one entry per CDR3 protein. The sample includes some 900,000 distinct CDR3 sequences, more than 9% of them seen just once. These data also featured in a second study, about yellow fever vaccine responses in identical twins.

The sequencing input was PBMCs. These receptors were obtained from a young woman in good health.

This clonotype was recorded a few times. The rearrangement links TRBV5-1 to TRBJ2-2; TRBD1 aligns across 10 bases. V gave up 2 bases and J gave up 3 bases; unmatched junction bases: 4. CDR3 size: 16 residues. The germline V gene encodes CDR1 SGHRS and CDR2 YFSETQ. CDR3 residues: CASSFTGTGDTGELFF. In nucleotides, the CDR3 is TGCGCCAGCAGCTTCACCGGGACAGGGGACACCGGGGAGCTGTTTTTT.

The chain carries TRBV7-9 and TRBJ2-1; a possible D gene is TRBD2 (5 bases). The CDR3 runs to 16 residues. Trimming removed 1 base at V and 6 bases at J, with 16 bases between. Germline V gene lookup returns CDR1 SEHNR and CDR2 FQNEAQ (reference sequence). CDR3 residues: CASSLGSGTTRNEQFF. CDR3 in DNA: TGTGCCAGCAGCTTAGGCAGCGGAACGACCCGCAATGAGCAGTTCTTC.

In its sample, this clonotype was seen a few times. The chain combines TRBV2 with TRBJ2-1; 10 bases match TRBD2. With 7 bases clipped from V and 10 bases from J, the junction kept 16 bases outside the gene matches. There are 16 residues in the CDR3. Germline V gives CDR1 SNHLY, CDR2 FYNNEI. The chain's CDR3 is CASTVEGLAGVGEQFF. CDR3 sequence (DNA): TGTGCCAGCACTGTTGAAGGGCTAGCGGGAGTAGGAGAGCAGTTCTTC.

This sequence joins TRBV29-1 and TRBJ2-7; 8 bases align to TRBD1. CDR3 length equals 13 residues. Trimming cost V 5 bases and J 5 bases; bases outside gene matches: 8. Germline V gives CDR1 SQVTM, CDR2 ANQGSEA. In DNA form, the CDR3 reads TGCAGCGTTTCCGGACAGGGAGTCCACGAGCAGTACTTC. Its protein product is CSVSGQGVHEQYF.

This clonotype turned up a few times. The chain couples TRBV4-1 to TRBJ2-5; unclear D gene. The CDR3 consists of 13 residues. Germline loops: CDR1 MGHRA, CDR2 YSYEKL. Deletions cut 4 bases from V and 4 bases from J, with 10 bases between. The CDR3 is CASSLLMVETQYF. The CDR3 bases are TGCGCCAGCAGCCTATTGATGGTAGAGACCCAGTACTTC.

This clonotype occurred a few times. V is TRBV5-1 and J is TRBJ2-3, with TRBD1 matching over 8 bases. The junction had 5 bases not matched to a gene; V was cut back by 0 bases and J by 2 bases. The CDR3 is 16 amino acids. Germline V gene lookup returns CDR1 SGHRS and CDR2 YFSETQ. CDR3 loop: CASSLGTGTLTDTQYF. For the CDR3, the DNA is TGCGCCAGCAGCTTGGGGACAGGGACTCTCACAGATACGCAGTATTTT.

This clonotype was detected ten times or more. The chain uses TRBV27 and TRBJ1-5, with D possibly TRBD1 on 5 matching bases. The V gene lost 5 bases and the J gene lost 0 bases, with 11 bases spanning the gap. The CDR3 has 15 amino acids. Germline assignment: CDR1 MNHEY and CDR2 SMNVEV (reference sequence). The CDR3 coding sequence is TGTGCCAGCAGTCTGCTGGGGGGTAGCAATCAGCCCCAGCATTTT. This codes for CASSLLGGSNQPQHF.

This clonotype came up a few times. This rearrangement joins TRBV27 to TRBJ2-2; D not certain. CDR1 is MNHEY and CDR2 is SMNVEV in the germline V gene (reference sequence). This CDR3 region has 12 residues. The V end lost 3 bases, the J end lost 7 bases, and 6 bases lay between the germline ends. CDR3 DNA sequence: TGTGCCAGCAGTTTTCCGCGCGGGGAGCTGTTTTTT. Protein: CASSFPRGELFF.

The chain is built from TRBV12-3 or TRBV12-4 and TRBJ2-4, with 9 nucleotides matching TRBD2. The CDR3 spans 16 residues. After removal of 5 bases from V and 4 bases from J, the junction contained 9 bases not matched to a gene. This CDR3 reads CASSMAGGPGKNIQYF. CDR3 in DNA: TGTGCCAGCAGTATGGCGGGGGGGCCTGGGAAAAACATTCAGTACTTC.

This clonotype was seen ten or more times. The V and J genes are TRBV4-1 and TRBJ1-5; D gene ambiguous. CDR3 size: 15 residues. With 0 bases removed from V and 3 bases from J, the gap between germline ends came to 9 bases. CDR1 and CDR2 (germline): MGHRA, YSYEKL. The CDR3 nucleotides read TGCGCCAGCAGCCAAGATCACAGAACCAATCAGCCCCAGCATTTT. Translating it yields CASSQDHRTNQPQHF.

This clonotype was recorded a few times. This chain links TRBV10-3 with TRBJ2-7; TRBD1 is a possible D gene (6 bases). V gave up 5 bases and J gave up 0 bases, with 14 bases separating them. CDR1 and CDR2 (germline): ENHRY, SYGVKD. This CDR3 region has 15 residues. CDR3 sequence: CAISSDRQSSYEQYF. The CDR3 nucleotides read TGTGCCATCAGTTCGGACAGACAAAGCTCCTACGAGCAGTACTTC.

This clonotype has a handful of counts. One base away lies a much larger clone, so this may be a sequencing read error. V and J are TRBV12-3 or TRBV12-4 and TRBJ1-5; D uncertain. The CDR3 runs 13 residues. The V end was cut by 8 bases, the J end by 0 bases, with 8 bases between. The CDR3 DNA is TGTGCCAGCTGTTGGGGTAGCAATCAGCCCCAGCATTTT. As protein: CASCWGSNQPQHF.

Turning to this clonotype: This sequence may be a read error, since a much larger clone differs from it by one base. V and J are TRBV27 and TRBJ2-3; D is uncertain. Germline V gene data show CDR1 as MNHEY and CDR2 as SMNVEV (reference sequence). The CDR3 loop spans 14 amino acids. In DNA form, the CDR3 reads TGTGCCAGCAGTTTGACAAGACCCACATATACGCAGTATTTT. This gives the protein CASSLTRPTYTQYF.

This clonotype was counted only a few times. The chain links TRBV20-1 to TRBJ2-1; D is possibly TRBD1 or TRBD2 (5 bases each). Germline V gene lookup returns CDR1 DFQATT and CDR2 SNEGSKA (reference sequence). This CDR3 contains 15 residues. The V end was cut by 0 bases, the J end by 5 bases, with 14 bases between. In nucleotides, the CDR3 is TGCAGTGCTAGAGATTCGGGACGGAAGAACAATGAGCAGTTCTTC. This encodes CSARDSGRKNNEQFF.

This clonotype was counted a few times. The chain employs TRBV27 and TRBJ2-7, with D maybe TRBD2 (5 bases). Germline V gives CDR1 MNHEY, CDR2 SMNVEV (reference sequence). The ends were cut back, 4 bases at V and 3 bases at J, with 10 bases in the middle. This CDR3 is 13 amino acids long. The CDR3 sequence is CASSSLDFYEQYF. CDR3 nucleotide sequence: TGTGCCAGCAGTTCCCTGGACTTCTACGAGCAGTACTTC.

This clonotype was recorded at least ten times. The chain joins TRBV12-3 or TRBV12-4 to TRBJ2-2; weak D call: TRBD1 (5 bases). V was pared by 6 bases and J by 0 bases, with 17 bases between. CDR3 length equals 17 residues. CDR3 bases: TGTGCCAGCAGCCTTGGAGTGACAGCATCGAACACCGGGGAGCTGTTTTTT. Its translation is CASSLGVTASNTGELFF.

This rearrangement joins TRBV5-1 to TRBJ2-5; the match to TRBD1 covers 8 bases. This CDR3 region has 17 residues. The V gene's germline CDR1 is SGHRS and CDR2 YFSETQ. V trimming: 7 bases; J trimming: 5 bases; junction bases outside the gene matches: 19. This CDR3 is CASSGFGPGGLVETQYF. Here the CDR3 DNA reads TGCGCCAGCTCCGGTTTTGGACCAGGGGGCCTGGTGGAGACCCAGTACTTC. The full variable domain, completed using reference TRBV5-1 and TRBJ2-5, is KAGVTQTPRYLIKTRGQQVTLSCSPISGHRSVSWYQQTPGQGLQFLFEYFSETQRNKGNFPGRFSGRQFSNSRSEMNVSTLELGDSALYLCASSGFGPGGLVETQYFGPGTRLLVL.